Listed below are T cell receptor beta chains from one sample, sequenced in a study of cytomegalovirus exposure and HLA in healthy donors. The table came from immunoSEQ multiplex PCR; TCRdb's copy has only in-frame clones and leaves some out. The repertoire includes about 210,000 clones, about 77% of them detected once, and more than 0.45% sits in the top ten. The sample consisted of PBMCs. Receptors originate from a boy aged 5 to 17 in good health and CMV-seronegative. The CDR3 runs from the conserved cysteine through the conserved F or W.

J gene: TRBJ2-7
V gene: TRBV29-1
CDR3 protein: CSVGQGTTYEQYF

J gene: TRBJ2-5
V gene: TRBV11-2
CDR3 protein: CASSLAEQETQYF

J gene: TRBJ1-2
V gene: TRBV5-4
CDR3 protein: CASSFGTGYGYTF

J gene: TRBJ2-6
V gene: TRBV6-6
CDR3 protein: CASSYFHRGANVLTF

J gene: TRBJ2-1
V gene: TRBV2
CDR3 protein: CASSLENEQFF

J gene: TRBJ2-1
V gene: TRBV11-3
CDR3 protein: CASSRWEPQNNEQFF

J gene: TRBJ1-6
V gene: TRBV19
CDR3 protein: CASSMLYGTDNSPLHF

J gene: TRBJ2-5
V gene: TRBV11-1
CDR3 protein: CASSSHSGRQTQYF

J gene: TRBJ2-1
V gene: TRBV4-1
CDR3 protein: CASSLRETSRVGEQFF

J gene: TRBJ2-2
V gene: TRBV2
CDR3 protein: CASSEAPLTRNTGELFF

J gene: TRBJ2-7
V gene: TRBV4-2
CDR3 protein: CASSQVLAGESEQYF

J gene: TRBJ1-2
V gene: TRBV7-2
CDR3 protein: CASSLDGASSYGYTF

J gene: TRBJ2-7
V gene: TRBV6-5
CDR3 protein: CASRFTYEQYF

J gene: TRBJ2-7
V gene: TRBV5-4
CDR3 protein: CASSSLAGVTSYEQYF

J gene: TRBJ1-6
V gene: TRBV7-9
CDR3 protein: CASSIWFGQGASPLHF

J gene: TRBJ2-7
V gene: TRBV6-1
CDR3 protein: CASSEPGRGKGHEQYF

J gene: TRBJ1-1
V gene: TRBV6-1
CDR3 protein: CASSEERGLGTEAFF

J gene: TRBJ2-3
V gene: TRBV7-2
CDR3 protein: CASSLGGFGDTQYF

J gene: TRBJ1-1
V gene: TRBV5-1
CDR3 protein: CASSLAPNTEAFF

J gene: TRBJ2-3
V gene: TRBV19
CDR3 protein: CASKGILRGYTDTQYF

J gene: TRBJ1-1
V gene: TRBV7-2
CDR3 protein: CASSFRTGALGPEAFF

J gene: TRBJ2-1
V gene: TRBV9
CDR3 protein: CASSVQGLAGGPSSYNEQFF

J gene: TRBJ1-3
V gene: TRBV18
CDR3 protein: CASSPPYSGNTIYF

J gene: TRBJ2-3
V gene: TRBV11-3
CDR3 protein: CASSSGDRGSTDTQYF

J gene: TRBJ1-2
V gene: TRBV19
CDR3 protein: CASSPTGDGFNYGYTF

J gene: TRBJ1-1
V gene: TRBV6-9
CDR3 protein: CASSYSIGRAEAFF

J gene: TRBJ2-7
V gene: TRBV5-1
CDR3 protein: CASSFTTSGSTYEQYF

J gene: TRBJ2-2
V gene: TRBV5-1
CDR3 protein: CASTQPQGEAPGELFF

J gene: TRBJ2-2
V gene: TRBV11-3
CDR3 protein: CASSWVSRAGELFF

J gene: TRBJ2-7
V gene: TRBV6-5
CDR3 protein: CASSYGSRTGGYEQYF

J gene: TRBJ1-2
V gene: TRBV7-6
CDR3 protein: CASSLGTGYGYTF

J gene: TRBJ1-4
V gene: TRBV28
CDR3 protein: CASAFGRANEKLFF

J gene: TRBJ1-5
V gene: TRBV6-5
CDR3 protein: CASSKLGGYQPQHF

J gene: TRBJ2-2
V gene: TRBV27
CDR3 protein: CASSLSGATTGELFF

J gene: TRBJ1-6
V gene: TRBV5-6
CDR3 protein: CASSSRQGPYNSPLHF

J gene: TRBJ1-6
V gene: TRBV7-8
CDR3 protein: CASSFTGEFSPLHF

J gene: TRBJ2-1
V gene: TRBV9
CDR3 protein: CASSGSGGMVEQFF